This T cell receptor (beta chain) was obtained from a study of Graves' ophthalmopathy and Graves' hyperthyroidism. Findings of the study overall: Blood also held most thyroid clonotypes expanded above 0.001 frequency.

The CDR3 length is 15 residues. The J segment lost 5 bases and the V segment lost 5 bases, leaving 9 bases of the junction unmatched. Germline V gives CDR1 MRHNA, CDR2 SNTAGT. This clonotype was found many times. Its antigen is currently unknown. RNA transcripts yielded amplified TCR beta CDR3 regions. After a first-round RT-PCR with HTBI primers, a second-round multiplex PCR was run. TCRdb re-derived calls from the multiplex PCR reads in MiXCR, one entry per CDR3 protein. The sample yields about 500,000 distinct CDR3 sequences, roughly 14% seen once. The sequencing input was blood. This TCR came from a woman under 40 with Graves' ophthalmopathy. The chain combines TRBV6-4 with TRBJ2-3; 8 nucleotides line up with TRBD2. The CDR3 DNA is TGTGCCAGCAGTCAGCGGGAGCGAGGGGGAGATACGCAGTATTTT. Translated, it gives CASSQRERGGDTQYF.